This T cell receptor beta chain was sequenced for a study of beta chain features in type 1 diabetes. Study-wide findings and caveats: Patients with type 1 diabetes showed fewer VDJ junction insertions and more deletions. A cDNA-based sequencing approach could over-represent cells with high TCR expression. Patients showed naive, central memory and Treg TCRB repertoires that appeared more similar than those of healthy donors.

About this clone: Its cognate antigen is unknown.

TCRB transcripts that were expressed got sequenced, as all of the isolated RNA had been reverse transcribed. Produced via immunoSEQ multiplex PCR; TCRdb's table is partial and in-frame only. The sample contains some 250,000 clones, less than 35% of which appear only once. The germline V gene encodes CDR1 GTSNPN and CDR2 SVGIG (reference sequence). CDR3 size: 14 residues. Trimming took 3 bases from V and 0 from J, leaving 11 bases between them. The sequencing input was central memory CD4+ T cells from blood. The clonotype was recovered from a man aged 25 to 40 in good health. The V and J genes are TRBV30 and TRBJ1-1; D unclear. The CDR3 sequence: CAWRAKALNTEAFF. The CDR3, as DNA: TGTGCCTGGAGGGCTAAGGCCCTGAACACTGAAGCTTTCTTT. Combining the CDR3 with reference TRBV30 and TRBJ1-1 gives the whole variable domain SQTIHQWPATLVQPVGSPLSLECTVEGTSNPNLYWYRQAAGRGLQLLFYSVGIGQISSEVPQNLSASRPQDRQFILSSKKLLLSDSGFYLCAWRAKALNTEAFFGQGTRLTVV.